This T cell receptor beta chain comes out of a study of blood T cell repertoires in COVID-19. Study-level background: Acute and convalescent COVID-19 specimens originated in the United States, Italy and Spain. T cells, B-cell-depleted T cells, or PBMCs provided the cDNA or gDNA that served as material.

In the original processing: Amplification with reference gene primers provided the estimates of nucleated cell counts. Data came from immunoSEQ multiplex PCR; TCRdb stores just in-frame clones and leaves some out. Clonal size and the V and J genes are those of that table, whereas D and trimming came from the DNA. The data hold more than 70,000 clones, with approximately 80% observed a single time. Trimming shortened V by 3 bases and J by 0 bases, and 10 bases separated the two germline ends. From germline, CDR1 is SEHNR and CDR2 FQNEAQ (reference sequence). This CDR3 spans 15 amino acids. Sequencing was done on a sample of peripheral blood. The chain is built from TRBV7-9 and TRBJ2-3, with D possibly being TRBD2 (6 bases). The clonotype originates from a woman aged 70-85 years with acute or convalescent COVID-19. The CDR3 nucleotides read TGTGCCAGCAGCTTTGCACTAGCAAGCACAGATACGCAGTATTTT. As protein: CASSFALASTDTQYF.